The 17 T cell receptor beta chains given below trace back to one sample, sequenced in a study of cytomegalovirus exposure and HLA in healthy donors (TCRdb year 2017). Library method: the immunoSEQ multiplex PCR assay. A mixture of 60 forward primers for TCR Vbeta segments and 13 reverse primers for TCR Jbeta segments was used in the multiplex PCR. TCRdb mirrors the immuneACCESS table, restricted to in-frame sequences. Some clones are absent from its copies; in checked studies, under half trace to an unresolved V gene, and the reason for the others is unknown. The table for this sample lists fewer than 100,000 clones; 69% of them were counted only once. The leading ten clones occupy 1.2% of the sample. The sequenced sample consisted of PBMCs. Receptor source: a female donor in good health and CMV-seronegative.

The J gene is TRBJ2-3, the V gene TRBV7-9; D is perhaps TRBD1 (6 bases). V was pared by 1 base and J by 0 bases, with 8 bases between. Germline lookup yields CDR1 SEHNR and CDR2 FQNEAQ (reference sequence). This CDR3 comprises 15 residues. The CDR3 coding sequence is TGTGCCAGCAGCTTAGGACAGGCGAGCACAGATACGCAGTATTTT. This translates into CASSLGQASTDTQYF.

CDR3 DNA: TGTGCCAGCAGGGAGGGGGGGGTGAGCAATCAGCCCCAGCATTTT. Amino acid sequence: CASREGGVSNQPQHF. V gene TRBV7-2 combines with J gene TRBJ1-5; TRBD1 is a possible D gene (6 bases). Trimming took off 6 bases at V and 1 base at J, with 13 bases between the two ends. There are 15 residues in the CDR3. Per germline, CDR1 SGHTA and CDR2 FQGNSA.

J is TRBJ1-3 and V is TRBV6-5; D perhaps matches TRBD1 (6 bases). The germline V gene encodes CDR1 MNHEY and CDR2 SVGAGI. V lost 4 bases and J lost 5, with 12 bases in between. This CDR3 has 14 residues. The CDR3: CASSSRDIRNTIYF. The CDR3 DNA reads TGTGCCAGCAGTTCCCGGGACATCCGAAACACCATATATTTT.

The V call is TRBV30, the J call TRBJ1-2, with 7 bases identical to TRBD1. The length of the CDR3 is 11 residues. CDR1 is GTSNPN, CDR2 SVGIG, per germline (reference sequence). CDR3 sequence reads: CGFGQVYGYTF. The CDR3, as DNA: TGTGGCTTCGGACAGGTCTATGGCTACACCTTC.

The V and J genes are TRBV30 and TRBJ2-1, with D unresolved. V was trimmed by 2 bases and J by 4 bases, leaving 9 bases between them. The CDR3 totals 13 residues. CDR1 and CDR2 (germline): GTSNPN, SVGIG (reference sequence). CDR3 nucleotides: TGTGCCTGGAGTTTACATTCATACAATGAGCAGTTCTTC. It is translated as CAWSLHSYNEQFF.

V gene TRBV29-1 combines with J gene TRBJ1-2; 7 bases map to TRBD1. Trimming at V came to 6 bases and at J to 1 base, leaving 5 bases not matched to a gene. CDR1 and CDR2 from the germline V gene are SQVTM and ANQGSEA. This CDR3 contains 13 residues. CDR3 in amino acids: CSVRDRDNYGYTF. The CDR3 DNA reads TGCAGCGTCCGGGACAGAGATAACTATGGCTACACCTTC.

V is TRBV7-2 and J is TRBJ2-7; 7 bases align to TRBD2. Germline V gives CDR1 SGHTA, CDR2 FQGNSA. V shed 3 bases, J shed 7 bases, and the junction held 12 bases outside the gene matches. CDR3 size: 15 residues. CDR3: CASSFRASGGDEQYF. The DNA of the CDR3 is TGTGCCAGCAGCTTTAGGGCTAGCGGTGGAGATGAGCAGTACTTC. The full variable domain, rest sourced from reference TRBV7-2 and TRBJ2-7, is GAGVSQSPSNKVTEKGKDVELRCDPISGHTALYWYRQSLGQGLEFLIYFQGNSAPDKSGLPSDRFSAERTGGSVSTLTIQRTQQEDSAVYLCASSFRASGGDEQYFGPGTRLTVT.

This chain joins TRBV5-4 and TRBJ2-3; TRBD1 matches 9 bases. CDR3 length: 14 amino acids. CDR1 and CDR2 (germline): SGHNT, YYREEE (reference sequence). J lost 5 bases, V lost 4 bases, and 5 bases had no gene match. In DNA, the CDR3 is TGTGCCAGCAGCCGGGGACAGGGTGGAGATACGCAGTATTTT. This encodes CASSRGQGGDTQYF.

The chain combines TRBV10-3 with TRBJ1-1, with 9 bases identical to TRBD1. Germline CDR1 reads ENHRY; CDR2 reads SYGVKD. Trimming cost V 5 bases and J 4 bases; bases outside gene matches: 5. This CDR3 spans 14 amino acids. The CDR3 coding sequence is TGTGCCATCAGTACAGGGGGCGGAAGCACTGAAGCTTTCTTT. Translated, it gives CAISTGGGSTEAFF.

The chain links TRBV5-4 to TRBJ2-1; TRBD2 matches at 9 bases. This CDR3 is 17 amino acids long. CDR1 and CDR2 from the germline V gene are SGHNT and YYREEE (reference sequence). V shed 0 bases, J shed 8 bases, and the junction held 12 bases outside the gene matches. In DNA, the CDR3 is TGTGCCAGCAGCTTGGGGGGCGGGGGGGCCCGTATGGATGAGCAGTTCTTC. This translates into CASSLGGGGARMDEQFF.

The chain links TRBV5-6 to TRBJ1-2; D remains ambiguous. The CDR3 length is 13 residues. Trimming removed 0 bases from V and 8 bases from J, with 11 bases in between. Germline values: CDR1 SGHDT, CDR2 YYEEEE. The CDR3 spells CASSLVREEGYTF. The CDR3 region has the DNA TGTGCCAGCAGCTTGGTTAGGGAGGAGGGCTACACCTTC.

This chain links TRBV6-1 with TRBJ1-2; D not certain. CDR1 and CDR2 (germline): MNHNS, SASEGT. V lost 7 bases to trimming and J lost 4 bases, with 10 bases between them. This CDR3 has 12 amino acids. CDR3 coding DNA: TGTGCCAGCATGCGGGAAACCTATGGCTACACCTTC. Its translation: CASMRETYGYTF.

A few counts support this clone. V is TRBV27 and J is TRBJ1-2; no clear D. The CDR3 runs to 14 residues. V lost 3 bases, J lost 7 bases, and 15 bases lay in between. From germline, CDR1 is MNHEY and CDR2 SMNVEV (reference sequence). The CDR3 reads CASSLVPGYPGYTF. CDR3 coding DNA: TGTGCCAGCAGTTTGGTTCCGGGTTATCCTGGCTACACCTTC.

In this sample, this clone turned up once. The chain recombines TRBV28 with TRBJ1-2; 7 bases fit TRBD1. After removal of 6 bases from V and 7 bases from J, the junction contained 8 bases not matched to a gene. This CDR3 spans 13 amino acids. The germline CDR1 and CDR2 sequences are MDHEN and SYDVKM. CDR3 sequence reads: CASSLTGSGGYTF. CDR3 coding DNA: TGTGCCAGCAGCCTGACAGGGAGCGGTGGCTACACCTTC.

This clone occurred once. The rearrangement joins TRBV5-1 to TRBJ2-3; TRBD2 aligns across 8 bases. Germline V gene sequence: CDR1 SGHRS, CDR2 YFSETQ. The CDR3 loop spans 14 amino acids. V lost 5 bases and J lost 3; bases outside the gene matches: 5. This CDR3 is CASRNSGGTDTQYF. CDR3 sequence (DNA): TGCGCCAGCAGAAACAGCGGGGGAACAGATACGCAGTATTTT. Complete variable domain (other parts from reference TRBV5-1 and TRBJ2-3): KAGVTQTPRYLIKTRGQQVTLSCSPISGHRSVSWYQQTPGQGLQFLFEYFSETQRNKGNFPGRFSGRQFSNSRSEMNVSTLELGDSALYLCASRNSGGTDTQYFGPGTRLTVL.

This chain uses TRBV11-2 with TRBJ2-2; TRBD2 matches 10 bases. V lost 4 bases, J lost 6 bases, and 5 bases stayed unmatched. CDR3 length: 15 residues. The germline gives CDR1 SGHAT, CDR2 FQNNGV. DNA of the CDR3: TGTGCCAGCAGCTCCAGCGGGGGGGCCCCCGGGGAGCTGTTTTTT. Translating it yields CASSSSGGAPGELFF.

The chain links TRBV11-2 to TRBJ1-4, with D possibly being TRBD1 (5 bases). CDR3 size: 14 residues. Trimming left V 0 bases short and J 10 bases short, with 12 bases between. Germline CDR1 and CDR2: SGHAT and FQNNGV. CDR3 sequence: CASSLDGERGKLFF. The CDR3 bases are TGTGCCAGCAGCTTAGACGGCGAAAGGGGAAAACTGTTTTTT.